One and the same sample provided the 26 T cell receptor beta chains below, sequenced in a study of blood T cell repertoires in COVID-19. TCRdb keeps only in-frame clones here, not all; method: immunoSEQ multiplex PCR. The sample has under 250,000 clones; roughly 86% are singletons. The sequenced sample was PBMCs or T cells enriched from blood (not recorded which). Receptor source: a woman in her 30s with acute COVID-19.

This sequence joins TRBV2 and TRBJ1-6, with a tentative D call TRBD1 (6 bases). V was shortened by 6 bases and J by 7 bases, with 16 bases between the two germline ends. Germline-derived CDR1 and CDR2 are SNHLY and FYNNEI. This CDR3 contains 15 residues. CDR3 bases: TGTGCCAGCAGGGGGGATGGGGGCGAAAATTCACCCCTCCACTTT. It codes for CASRGDGGENSPLHF.

In its sample, this clone was seen once. This chain links TRBV29-1 with TRBJ1-5, with a possible D match to TRBD1 (5 bases). The CDR3 extends over 13 amino acids. The germline V and J ends were trimmed by 6 bases and 5 bases, with 14 bases remaining between them. Germline CDR1 SQVTM, CDR2 ANQGSEA. The CDR3 loop reads CSVAGNLDQPQHF. The CDR3 DNA is TGCAGCGTAGCAGGGAACCTAGATCAGCCCCAGCATTTT.

This chain joins TRBV7-8 and TRBJ1-2, with 8 bases lining up with TRBD1. V lost 1 base to trimming and J lost 8 bases; unmatched junction nucleotides: 9. The length of the CDR3 is 15 residues. Germline V lookup: CDR1 SGHVS, CDR2 FQNEAQ. CDR3 DNA: TGTGCCAGCAGCTTAGAAGGGGCGCAGGGGGCCGGCTACACCTTC. Its protein is CASSLEGAQGAGYTF.

The chain has TRBV6-1 and TRBJ2-5; the D gene is possibly TRBD2 (6 bases). V was shortened by 1 base and J by 5 bases, with 20 bases between the two germline ends. There are 17 residues in the CDR3. CDR1 and CDR2 from the germline V gene are MNHNS and SASEGT. CDR3 in DNA: TGTGCCAGCAGTGAAGGTGGAGGGGCGACCGTCGGTGAGACCCAGTACTTC. Translated: CASSEGGGATVGETQYF.

The CDR3 DNA sequence: TGTGCCATCACCGGGTCGAGCTCCTACGAGCAGTACTTC. Protein sequence: CAITGSSSYEQYF. The rearrangement joins TRBV10-3 to TRBJ2-7; D not resolved. CDR1 and CDR2 (germline): ENHRY, SYGVKD. CDR3 length: 13 residues. The V end lost 7 bases, the J end lost 0 bases, and 10 bases lay between the germline ends.

This chain links TRBV6-5 with TRBJ1-2; no clear D gene. The CDR3 is made up of 13 amino acids. The V gene lost 1 base and the J gene lost 4 bases, with 7 bases spanning the gap. The germline CDR1 and CDR2 sequences are MNHEY and SVGAGI. CDR3 in amino acids: CASSYFRSYGYTF. CDR3 sequence (DNA): TGTGCCAGCAGTTACTTCCGGTCCTATGGCTACACCTTC.

The chain couples TRBV7-2 to TRBJ2-5; the match to TRBD2 covers 14 bases. CDR3 size: 17 residues. The germline V gene encodes CDR1 SGHTA and CDR2 FQGNSA. The V and J ends lost 6 bases and 0 bases, in that order; junction bases with no gene match: 6. The CDR3 is CASRTSGGAGYQETQYF. CDR3 coding DNA: TGTGCCAGCAGGACTAGCGGGGGGGCAGGGTACCAAGAGACCCAGTACTTC. Based on the CDR3 plus reference TRBV7-2 and TRBJ2-5, the full variable domain is GAGVSQSPSNKVTEKGKDVELRCDPISGHTALYWYRQSLGQGLEFLIYFQGNSAPDKSGLPSDRFSAERTGGSVSTLTIQRTQQEDSAVYLCASRTSGGAGYQETQYFGPGTRLLVL.

V and J are TRBV3-1 (or the pseudogene TRBV3-2) and TRBJ1-1, with unresolved D. This CDR3 comprises 14 residues. V dropped 3 bases and J dropped 0 bases, with 8 bases sitting between them. Germline CDR1 and CDR2: LGHDT and YNNKEL (reference sequence). CDR3: CASSQADMNTEAFF. DNA of the CDR3: TGTGCCAGCAGCCAGGCTGACATGAACACTGAAGCTTTCTTT.

This sequence joins TRBV5-4 and TRBJ2-3; 8 bases match TRBD2. Germline V gene lookup returns CDR1 SGHNT and CDR2 YYREEE (reference sequence). V gave up 6 bases and J gave up 3 bases; unmatched junction bases: 15. The CDR3 consists of 17 residues. The CDR3, as DNA: TGTGCCAGCACCAGCCCCGACATAGCGGGGAGGACAGATACGCAGTATTTT. Translated, it gives CASTSPDIAGRTDTQYF. Full variable domain (outside the CDR3, taken from reference TRBV5-4 and TRBJ2-3): ETGVTQSPTHLIKTRGQQVTLRCSSQSGHNTVSWYQQALGQGPQFIFQYYREEENGRGNFPPRFSGLQFPNYSSELNVNALELDDSALYLCASTSPDIAGRTDTQYFGPGTRLTVL.

The rearrangement uses TRBV3-1 (or the pseudogene TRBV3-2) and TRBJ2-1; TRBD2 agrees at 9 bases. The CDR3 loop spans 15 amino acids. Germline values: CDR1 LGHDT, CDR2 YNNKEL (reference sequence). V was pared by 1 base and J by 6 bases, with 4 bases of the junction left unmatched. The CDR3 spells CASSQGQRGVNEQFF. In nucleotides, the CDR3 is TGTGCCAGCAGCCAAGGCCAGCGGGGGGTCAATGAGCAGTTCTTC.

This clone was found once. This chain links TRBV10-2 with TRBJ1-1; D is ambiguous. The length of the CDR3 is 13 residues. Trimming took off 2 bases at V and 5 bases at J, with 9 bases between the two ends. Looked up from germline, CDR1 is WSHSY and CDR2 is SAAADI. The DNA of the CDR3 is TGCGCCAGCAGTGAGGCGCCGTCTACTGAAGCTTTCTTT. Protein product: CASSEAPSTEAFF.

This rearrangement joins TRBV3-1 (or the pseudogene TRBV3-2) to TRBJ2-7; 7 bases line up with TRBD1. This CDR3 region has 14 residues. Per germline, CDR1 LGHDT and CDR2 YNNKEL (reference sequence). J gave up 2 bases and V 1 base, and 2 bases lay outside the gene matches. The chain's CDR3 is CASSQGDSAYEQYF. The CDR3, as DNA: TGTGCCAGCAGCCAAGGGGACAGTGCCTACGAGCAGTACTTC.

The V call is TRBV7-2, the J call TRBJ2-1, with 10 nucleotides matching TRBD2. The CDR3 runs 15 residues. Germline CDR1 and CDR2: SGHTA and FQGNSA. V gave up 6 bases and J gave up 7 bases; unmatched junction bases: 9. This CDR3 is CASRITSGEGNEQFF. CDR3 in DNA: TGTGCCAGCAGAATTACTAGCGGGGAGGGTAATGAGCAGTTCTTC.

This clone was observed once. This chain joins TRBV4-3 and TRBJ1-6; 7 bases map to TRBD1. The V gene's germline CDR1 is LGHNA and CDR2 YSLEER. The CDR3 loop spans 16 amino acids. J was trimmed by 3 bases and V by 4 bases; bases with no gene match: 6. The CDR3 reads CASSLGTAGYNSPLHF. The DNA for the CDR3 is TGCGCCAGCAGCCTTGGGACAGCCGGCTATAATTCACCCCTCCACTTT.

This chain links TRBV18 with TRBJ1-2, with TRBD1 matching 10 bases. The CDR3 sequence is 17 residues long. V lost 2 bases, J lost 4 bases, and 10 bases stayed unmatched. Per the germline V gene, CDR1 is KGHSH and CDR2 is LQKENI. CDR3 nucleotides: TGTGCCAGCTCACCAGCCCCCGGGACAGGGGCGGTCTATGGCTACACCTTC. It translates to CASSPAPGTGAVYGYTF. The full variable domain, its missing parts supplied by reference TRBV18 and TRBJ1-2, is NAGVMQNPRHLVRRRGQEARLRCSPMKGHSHVYWYRQLPEEGLKFMVYLQKENIIDESGMPKERFSAEFPKEGPSILRIQQVVRGDSAAYFCASSPAPGTGAVYGYTFGSGTRLTVV.

This clone was observed many times. The J gene is TRBJ2-7, the V gene TRBV29-1, with a tentative D call TRBD2 (7 bases). Trimming took 5 bases from V and 6 from J, leaving 14 bases between them. The CDR3 loop spans 12 amino acids. Per the germline V gene, CDR1 is SQVTM and CDR2 is ANQGSEA. In DNA, the CDR3 is TGCAGCGTTCCAGGGGAGGGGGTCGAGCAGTACTTC. This gives the protein CSVPGEGVEQYF.

The sample holds a few counts of this clone. This rearrangement joins TRBV5-5 to TRBJ1-2, with 9 nucleotides matching TRBD1. CDR3 size: 15 residues. The V segment lost 2 bases and the J segment 4 bases; nucleotides outside the gene matches: 6. In germline, CDR1 is SGHKS, CDR2 YYEKEE (reference sequence). In nucleotides, the CDR3 is TGTGCCAGCAGCTTAAGCATGACAGGGGGCTATGGCTACACCTTC. This sequence encodes CASSLSMTGGYGYTF.

This sequence joins TRBV30 and TRBJ1-2; D may be TRBD1 (5 bases). Germline CDR1 reads GTSNPN; CDR2 reads SVGIG (reference sequence). There are 11 residues in the CDR3. V was pared by 5 bases and J by 7 bases, with 11 bases between. CDR3 nucleotides: TGTGCCTGGTCGGGGAGGGGTGGCTACACCTTC. Translation: CAWSGRGGYTF.

The V gene is TRBV12-3 or TRBV12-4, the J gene TRBJ1-2; D gene uncertain. V gave up 4 bases and J gave up 2 bases, with 5 bases separating them. CDR3 length: 12 residues. The CDR3 coding sequence is TGTGCCAGCAGTTACGGGAACTATGGCTACACCTTC. Its protein is CASSYGNYGYTF.

CDR3 amino acids: CASSQAQGADTEAFF. The CDR3 DNA is TGTGCCAGCAGCCAGGCCCAGGGGGCGGATACTGAAGCTTTCTTT. V usage is TRBV7-8 and J usage is TRBJ1-1; TRBD1 matches 8 bases. From germline, CDR1 is SGHVS and CDR2 FQNEAQ. V shed 5 bases, J shed 5 bases, and the junction held 10 bases outside the gene matches. This CDR3 has 15 amino acids. Complete variable domain (other parts from reference TRBV7-8 and TRBJ1-1): GAGVSQSPRYKVAKRGQDVALRCDPISGHVSLFWYQQALGQGPEFLTYFQNEAQLDKSGLPSDRFFAERPEGSVSTLKIQRTQQEDSAVYLCASSQAQGADTEAFFGQGTRLTVV.

The rearrangement uses TRBV5-6 and TRBJ1-3; no clear D. The CDR3 covers 13 residues. V dropped 3 bases and J dropped 4 bases, with 8 bases sitting between them. The V gene's germline CDR1 is SGHDT and CDR2 YYEEEE. CDR3 protein: CASSSERGNTIYF. The CDR3 bases are TGTGCCAGCAGCTCGGAGAGGGGAAACACCATATATTTT. Drawing the rest from reference TRBV5-6 and TRBJ1-3, the complete variable domain is DAGVTQSPTHLIKTRGQQVTLRCSPKSGHDTVSWYQQALGQGPQFIFQYYEEEERQRGNFPDRFSGHQFPNYSSELNVNALLLGDSALYLCASSSERGNTIYFGEGSWLTVV.

This clone was counted only a few times. This chain links TRBV7-2 with TRBJ1-1; D possibly corresponds to TRBD1 (6 bases). Germline-derived CDR1 and CDR2 are SGHTA and FQGNSA. Trimming shortened V by 5 bases and J by 1 base, and 11 bases separated the two germline ends. The CDR3 spans 14 residues. CDR3 sequence (DNA): TGTGCCAGCAGCCCAGAACAGGGGAACACTGAAGCTTTCTTT. This sequence encodes CASSPEQGNTEAFF.

The V call is TRBV29-1, the J call TRBJ1-2, with a weak D call TRBD1 (6 bases). Germline CDR1 is SQVTM and CDR2 is ANQGSEA. Trimming stripped 6 bases from V and 3 bases from J, with 17 bases between. The CDR3 sequence is 14 residues long. The CDR3 here is CSVLGGTRDYGYTF. CDR3 in DNA: TGCAGCGTCCTGGGGGGGACACGGGACTATGGCTACACCTTC.

This chain connects TRBV6-5 to TRBJ2-1; D might be TRBD2 (5 bases). The CDR3 length is 15 residues. Trimming pared 6 bases from V and 4 bases from J, leaving 16 bases between. Per the germline V gene, CDR1 is MNHEY and CDR2 is SVGAGI. CDR3 coding DNA: TGTGCCAGCAGCTCCGGACGCGGGCCTTACAATGAGCAGTTCTTC. Translated, it gives CASSSGRGPYNEQFF.

The chain is built from TRBV21-1 and TRBJ2-7; the table assigns TRBD1, which was not confirmed against the DNA. TRBV21-1 is termed a pseudogene. The CDR3 is 18 amino acids. CDR3 in DNA: TGTGCCAGCAGCAAAAATTATCCGGGACAGGCGAGCTCCTACGAGCAGTACTTC. Translation gives CASSKNYPGQASSYEQYF.

The CDR3 reads CASRPAAGGQETQYF. CDR3 DNA sequence: TGCGCCAGCAGGCCGGCAGCGGGAGGCCAAGAGACCCAGTACTTC. The chain joins TRBV10-2 to TRBJ2-5; TRBD2 matches 9 bases. Per germline, CDR1 WSHSY and CDR2 SAAADI. The CDR3 totals 15 residues. V dropped 6 bases and J dropped 1; count of bases not matched to a gene: 6.